The rows below give T cell receptor beta chains drawn from one sample of a study of shared clonotypes between healthy human individuals. Some clones are missing from TCRdb's copy, which holds only in-frame ones; the method was immunoSEQ multiplex PCR. The sample shows around 2.3 million clones, approximately 94% of them seen only once. Specimen: naive CD4+ T cells sorted from blood. All receptors come from a man in his late teens or twenties in good health. CDR3s include the opening cysteine and the closing phenylalanine or tryptophan. Fields, in order: V gene, J gene, clone size, D gene, CDR3 protein, CDR3 DNA. D genes are given only for firm matches. Only some rows state a clone size, as once, few, many or a class for expanded clones.

v_gene: TRBV27; j_gene: TRBJ1-4; abundance: NA; d_gene: NA; CDR3aa: CASSEGKSGEKLFF; CDR3nt: TGTGCCAGCAGTGAAGGCAAATCGGGGGAAAAACTGTTTTTT
v_gene: TRBV14; j_gene: TRBJ1-2; abundance: NA; d_gene: NA; CDR3aa: CASSQEADYGYTF; CDR3nt: TGTGCCAGCAGCCAAGAAGCGGACTATGGCTACACCTTC
v_gene: TRBV25-1; j_gene: TRBJ1-4; abundance: NA; d_gene: NA; CDR3aa: CASSEFGREGEKLFF; CDR3nt: TGTGCCAGCAGTGAATTTGGCAGGGAAGGAGAAAAACTGTTTTTT
v_gene: TRBV5-1; j_gene: TRBJ1-4; abundance: once; d_gene: NA; CDR3aa: CASSLGQFATNEKLFF; CDR3nt: TGCGCCAGCAGCTTGGGGCAGTTCGCAACTAATGAAAAACTGTTTTTT
v_gene: TRBV7-9; j_gene: TRBJ1-1; abundance: NA; d_gene: NA; CDR3aa: CASSLVGRAGALAEAFF; CDR3nt: TGTGCCAGCAGCTTAGTGGGTAGGGCAGGGGCATTGGCTGAAGCTTTCTTT
v_gene: TRBV19; j_gene: TRBJ2-5; abundance: NA; d_gene: TRBD1; CDR3aa: CASSSSAGGETQYF; CDR3nt: TGTGCCAGTAGTTCCTCAGCAGGGGGAGAGACCCAGTACTTC
v_gene: TRBV5-1; j_gene: TRBJ2-5; abundance: NA; d_gene: TRBD2; CDR3aa: CASSLASSGVETQYF; CDR3nt: TGCGCCAGCAGCTTGGCTTCTAGCGGGGTTGAGACCCAGTACTTC
v_gene: TRBV2; j_gene: TRBJ1-1; abundance: NA; d_gene: NA; CDR3aa: CASQLWGSGEAFF; CDR3nt: TGTGCCAGTCAGCTTTGGGGGTCGGGCGAAGCTTTCTTT
v_gene: TRBV5-1; j_gene: TRBJ2-7; abundance: NA; d_gene: TRBD2; CDR3aa: CASSLATGGGVYEQYF; CDR3nt: TGCGCCAGCAGCTTGGCCACCGGGGGAGGGGTTTACGAGCAGTACTTC
v_gene: TRBV7-9; j_gene: TRBJ2-2; abundance: NA; d_gene: NA; CDR3aa: CASSSQRSNNTGELFF; CDR3nt: TGTGCCAGCAGCTCCCAGCGGTCCAATAACACCGGGGAGCTGTTTTTT
v_gene: TRBV7-6; j_gene: TRBJ2-3; abundance: once; d_gene: NA; CDR3aa: CASSLGVGSDTQYF; CDR3nt: TGTGCCAGCAGCTTAGGAGTCGGGTCCGATACGCAGTATTTT
v_gene: TRBV18; j_gene: TRBJ1-2; abundance: NA; d_gene: NA; CDR3aa: CASSSTGTEIIYGYTF; CDR3nt: TGTGCCAGCTCATCAACCGGGACGGAGATAATCTATGGCTACACCTTC
v_gene: TRBV20-1; j_gene: TRBJ2-1; abundance: NA; d_gene: NA; CDR3aa: CSARDNNEQFF; CDR3nt: TGCAGTGCTAGGGACAACAATGAGCAGTTCTTC
v_gene: TRBV6-6; j_gene: TRBJ2-5; abundance: NA; d_gene: NA; CDR3aa: CASSYEWTGETQYF; CDR3nt: TGTGCCAGCAGTTACGAATGGACGGGTGAGACCCAGTACTTC
v_gene: TRBV25-1; j_gene: TRBJ1-1; abundance: NA; d_gene: NA; CDR3aa: CASRTTGLNTEAFF; CDR3nt: TGTGCCAGCAGAACTACAGGGCTGAACACTGAAGCTTTCTTT
v_gene: TRBV18; j_gene: TRBJ1-6; abundance: NA; d_gene: TRBD1; CDR3aa: CASSPRGQGGSPLHF; CDR3nt: TGTGCCAGCTCACCACGAGGACAGGGTGGTTCACCCCTCCACTTT
v_gene: TRBV19; j_gene: TRBJ2-7; abundance: NA; d_gene: NA; CDR3aa: CASSIERRGPYEQYF; CDR3nt: TGTGCCAGTAGTATCGAGAGGAGAGGCCCCTACGAGCAGTACTTC
v_gene: TRBV10-2; j_gene: TRBJ1-1; abundance: NA; d_gene: TRBD1; CDR3aa: CASSERGQGDPEAFF; CDR3nt: TGCGCCAGCAGTGAGCGGGGACAGGGGGATCCTGAAGCTTTCTTT
v_gene: TRBV7-2; j_gene: TRBJ2-1; abundance: NA; d_gene: TRBD2; CDR3aa: CASSLGRERGLEQFF; CDR3nt: TGTGCCAGCAGCTTAGGGCGGGAGCGGGGTTTGGAGCAGTTCTTC
v_gene: TRBV2; j_gene: TRBJ1-6; abundance: NA; d_gene: NA; CDR3aa: CASSANRVSDSPLHF; CDR3nt: TGTGCCAGCAGTGCTAACAGGGTGTCGGACTCACCCCTCCACTTT
v_gene: TRBV25-1; j_gene: TRBJ1-6; abundance: NA; d_gene: NA; CDR3aa: CASREHKGDNSPLHF; CDR3nt: TGTGCCAGCAGGGAACATAAAGGGGATAATTCACCCCTCCACTTT
v_gene: TRBV2; j_gene: TRBJ1-5; abundance: NA; d_gene: NA; CDR3aa: CASSDQSNQPQHF; CDR3nt: TGTGCCAGCAGTGACCAGTCCAATCAGCCCCAGCATTTT
v_gene: TRBV28; j_gene: TRBJ1-4; abundance: NA; d_gene: NA; CDR3aa: CASSFRPTTNEKLFF; CDR3nt: TGTGCCAGCAGTTTCCGCCCTACAACTAATGAAAAACTGTTTTTT
v_gene: TRBV19; j_gene: TRBJ1-1; abundance: NA; d_gene: NA; CDR3aa: CASSMGTTEAFF; CDR3nt: TGTGCCAGTAGTATGGGTACCACTGAAGCTTTCTTT
v_gene: TRBV27; j_gene: TRBJ2-5; abundance: NA; d_gene: NA; CDR3aa: CASSYELQETQYF; CDR3nt: TGTGCCAGCAGTTATGAACTCCAAGAGACCCAGTACTTC
v_gene: TRBV27; j_gene: TRBJ2-2; abundance: NA; d_gene: TRBD2; CDR3aa: CASSLSGTSGGNRGELFF; CDR3nt: TGTGCCAGCAGTTTATCGGGGACTAGCGGGGGGAACAGAGGGGAGCTGTTTTTT
v_gene: TRBV21-1; j_gene: TRBJ2-7; abundance: NA; d_gene: NA; CDR3aa: CASSKFDSGTYEQYF; CDR3nt: TGTGCCAGCAGCAAATTTGACAGTGGGACCTACGAGCAGTACTTC
v_gene: TRBV6-6; j_gene: TRBJ1-1; abundance: NA; d_gene: NA; CDR3aa: CALVASLFLNTEAFF; CDR3nt: TGTGCCCTAGTGGCCAGCCTATTCTTGAACACTGAAGCTTTCTTT
v_gene: TRBV10-2; j_gene: TRBJ2-5; abundance: NA; d_gene: TRBD1; CDR3aa: CASKPDRGVGTQYF; CDR3nt: TGCGCCAGCAAGCCGGACAGGGGAGTTGGTACCCAGTACTTC
v_gene: TRBV5-1; j_gene: TRBJ2-5; abundance: NA; d_gene: TRBD1; CDR3aa: CASGRQGEETQYF; CDR3nt: TGCGCCAGCGGAAGACAGGGTGAAGAGACCCAGTACTTC
v_gene: TRBV19; j_gene: TRBJ1-1; abundance: NA; d_gene: NA; CDR3aa: CASSIGAVRNTEAFF; CDR3nt: TGTGCCAGTAGTATTGGGGCAGTGAGGAACACTGAAGCTTTCTTT
v_gene: TRBV5-1; j_gene: TRBJ2-2; abundance: NA; d_gene: NA; CDR3aa: CASSLAQDNTGELFF; CDR3nt: TGCGCCAGCAGCTTGGCACAGGATAACACCGGGGAGCTGTTTTTT
v_gene: TRBV5-4; j_gene: TRBJ2-1; abundance: NA; d_gene: NA; CDR3aa: CASSTGQISYNEQFF; CDR3nt: TGTGCCAGCAGCACAGGACAGATCTCCTACAATGAGCAGTTCTTC
v_gene: TRBV7-2; j_gene: TRBJ2-5; abundance: NA; d_gene: NA; CDR3aa: CASSLRGWSRTQYF; CDR3nt: TGTGCCAGCAGCTTAAGGGGGTGGTCAAGGACCCAGTACTTC
v_gene: TRBV7-2; j_gene: TRBJ2-3; abundance: NA; d_gene: NA; CDR3aa: CASSLDSSTDTQYF; CDR3nt: TGTGCCAGCAGCTTAGACTCCAGCACAGATACGCAGTATTTT
v_gene: TRBV25-1; j_gene: TRBJ1-3; abundance: NA; d_gene: NA; CDR3aa: CASSEDILGGNTIYF; CDR3nt: TGTGCCAGCAGTGAAGATATTTTGGGTGGAAACACCATATATTTT
v_gene: TRBV14; j_gene: TRBJ2-7; abundance: NA; d_gene: TRBD1; CDR3aa: CASSQKGTGSYEQYF; CDR3nt: TGTGCCAGCAGCCAAAAGGGGACAGGGTCGTACGAGCAGTACTTC
v_gene: TRBV2; j_gene: TRBJ2-3; abundance: NA; d_gene: TRBD2; CDR3aa: CASSEDRLAGGADTQYF; CDR3nt: TGTGCCAGCAGTGAAGATAGGCTAGCGGGGGGGGCAGATACGCAGTATTTT
v_gene: TRBV6-1; j_gene: TRBJ2-7; abundance: NA; d_gene: TRBD1; CDR3aa: CATSKDRSFYEQYF; CDR3nt: TGTGCCACCTCAAAGGACAGGTCCTTCTACGAGCAGTACTTC